This T cell receptor (beta chain) was observed in a study of neurological immune-mediated disorders. By 5'RACE with 10-nucleotide random UMIs, the cDNA was made. TCRdb itself ran the 5' RACE reads through MiXCR, one entry per CDR3 protein. This sample has tens of thousands of distinct CDR3 sequences, with just under 7.5% found just once. This clonotype was seen many times. Its antigen is currently unknown. Findings and limits, study-wide: Expanded clones shared no CDR3 amino acid sequences across subjects, suggesting private repertoires in all groups.

The germline gives CDR1 DFQATT, CDR2 SNEGSKA (reference sequence). The CDR3 has 16 residues. After removal of 5 bases from V and 3 bases from J, the junction contained 11 bases not matched to a gene. The sorted libraries drew on about a million T cells that were CD4+ or CD8+. The sample taken for sequencing was CD4+ T cells from blood. The TCR was taken from a man aged 45-60 years in good health. The chain is built from TRBV20-1 and TRBJ2-1, with 9 bases fitting TRBD2. The CDR3 protein is CSAPPPAGGRYNEQFF. The CDR3 region has the DNA TGCAGTGCTCCGCCGCCGGCGGGAGGGCGCTACAATGAGCAGTTCTTC.